This TCR beta chain was retrieved from a study of T cell changes during pregnancy in multiple sclerosis. Germline CDR1 reads SGHAT; CDR2 reads FQNNGV. V dropped 1 base and J dropped 6 bases, with 7 bases sitting between them. The CDR3 totals 13 residues. The method was immunoSEQ multiplex PCR; TCRdb's version includes in-frame clones alone and lacks a portion of them. The sample includes about 42,000 clones, 70% to 90% of them seen just once. The sequence derives from a female donor with multiple sclerosis, enrolled in a pregnancy study. The sample consisted of CD4+ T cells from peripheral blood mononuclear cells, taken after pregnancy. This rearrangement joins TRBV11-2 to TRBJ2-1; no clear D gene. In DNA form, the CDR3 reads TGTGCCAGCAGCTTAGGCCTAATCAATGAGCAGTTCTTC. This gives the protein CASSLGLINEQFF.